These 22 T cell receptor beta chains share one sample of origin, sequenced in a study of blood T cells in healthy people across ages. Primers used in a second PCR of about 7 to 11 cycles were a sample-barcoded 5' primer and a J-beta primer mix. MiXCR was run by TCRdb on the 5' RACE reads, yielding one entry per CDR3 protein. The table includes more than 700,000 distinct CDR3 sequences, about half detected once. The source material was blood. The receptors here all came from a man older than 75 in good health.

The rearrangement links TRBV20-1 to TRBJ1-1; 9 bases fit TRBD1. Trimming took 5 bases from V and 4 from J; bases not matched to a gene: 8. The CDR3 spans 14 residues. CDR1 DFQATT and CDR2 SNEGSKA come from the germline V gene (reference sequence). CDR3 nucleotides: TGCAGTGCTGTAGACAGGGGGGCGAGCACTGAAGCTTTCTTT. Translated, it gives CSAVDRGASTEAFF.

The V call is TRBV18, the J call TRBJ2-1, with a tentative D call TRBD1 (6 bases). The germline gives CDR1 KGHSH, CDR2 LQKENI. V was cut by 5 bases and J by 2 bases, with 13 bases left in between. This CDR3 has 15 residues. The CDR3 spells CASSARDNTYNEQFF. CDR3 nucleotide sequence: TGTGCCAGCTCAGCCCGGGACAACACCTACAATGAGCAGTTCTTC.

A few counts support this clonotype. DNA for the CDR3: TGCAGTGCTAGTGCAGGTTTTGAGAATCAGCCCCAGCATTTT. It yields the protein CSASAGFENQPQHF. The rearrangement uses TRBV20-1 and TRBJ1-5; D unclear. The germline V gene encodes CDR1 DFQATT and CDR2 SNEGSKA (reference sequence). The CDR3 consists of 14 residues. Trimming pared 3 bases from V and 4 bases from J, leaving 13 bases between.

The chain has TRBV5-1 and TRBJ2-3; unclear D gene. Germline V CDR1 and CDR2: SGHRS, YFSETQ. With 0 bases removed from V and 2 bases from J, the gap between germline ends came to 7 bases. The CDR3 contains 14 residues. CDR3 in DNA: TGCGCCAGCAGCTTGGCCATAGACACAGATACGCAGTATTTT. Amino acids: CASSLAIDTDTQYF. The full variable domain, its missing parts supplied by reference TRBV5-1 and TRBJ2-3, is KAGVTQTPRYLIKTRGQQVTLSCSPISGHRSVSWYQQTPGQGLQFLFEYFSETQRNKGNFPGRFSGRQFSNSRSEMNVSTLELGDSALYLCASSLAIDTDTQYFGPGTRLTVL.

The V call is TRBV5-1, the J call TRBJ2-7, with D possibly matching TRBD1 (7 bases). V was shortened by 0 bases and J by 0 bases, with 13 bases between the two germline ends. The CDR3 spans 16 residues. Germline-derived CDR1 and CDR2 are SGHRS and YFSETQ. CDR3 region: CASSLGGGTVSYEQYF. DNA for the CDR3: TGCGCCAGCAGCTTGGGCGGAGGGACAGTCTCCTACGAGCAGTACTTC. Based on the CDR3 plus reference TRBV5-1 and TRBJ2-7, the full variable domain is KAGVTQTPRYLIKTRGQQVTLSCSPISGHRSVSWYQQTPGQGLQFLFEYFSETQRNKGNFPGRFSGRQFSNSRSEMNVSTLELGDSALYLCASSLGGGTVSYEQYFGPGTRLTVT.

This clonotype showed up just a few times. This sequence joins TRBV7-2 and TRBJ2-3; 7 bases match TRBD1. This CDR3 is 15 amino acids long. J was trimmed by 2 bases and V by 3 bases; bases with no gene match: 5. Looked up from germline, CDR1 is SGHTA and CDR2 is FQGNSA. CDR3 bases: TGTGCCAGCAGCTTTGAGGGGGCGTACACAGATACGCAGTATTTT. Its translation: CASSFEGAYTDTQYF.

Only a few counts were recorded for this clonotype. The chain joins TRBV15 to TRBJ2-1, with D possibly being TRBD2 (6 bases). Germline CDR1 and CDR2: LNHNV and YYDKDF (reference sequence). The CDR3 is 13 residues long. V was pared by 8 bases and J by 7 bases, with 15 bases between. The CDR3 loop is CATETGDRNEQFF. Written as DNA, the CDR3 is TGTGCCACCGAAACGGGAGATCGGAATGAGCAGTTCTTC.

The chain couples TRBV18 to TRBJ2-7; D remains unclear. Germline V CDR1 and CDR2: KGHSH, LQKENI. V lost 3 bases, J lost 6 bases, and 18 bases lay in between. CDR3 length: 15 residues. The CDR3 protein is CASSPNGQRDVEQYF. The CDR3 coding sequence is TGTGCCAGCTCACCGAATGGGCAGCGAGATGTCGAGCAGTACTTC.

The chain combines TRBV3-1 with TRBJ2-7; 8 bases fit TRBD1. V gave up 1 base and J gave up 2 bases; unmatched junction bases: 4. The CDR3 has 15 residues. Looked up from germline, CDR1 is LGHDT and CDR2 is YNNKEL (reference sequence). Written as DNA, the CDR3 is TGTGCCAGCAGCCAAGGGGGACAGGCTGCCTACGAGCAGTACTTC. Translating gives CASSQGGQAAYEQYF.

The gene calls are TRBV4-2 and TRBJ1-1; weak D call: TRBD1 (5 bases). CDR1 is LGHNA, CDR2 YNFKEQ, per germline. Trimming took 3 bases from V and 4 from J, leaving 12 bases between them. The CDR3 loop spans 14 amino acids. In DNA form, the CDR3 reads TGTGCCAGCAGCCAGGACTATGGGGGCACTGAAGCTTTCTTT. Residues: CASSQDYGGTEAFF.

The chain is built from TRBV12-3 or TRBV12-4 and TRBJ2-1; D gene unclear. The CDR3 contains 12 residues. Trimming cost V 2 bases and J 8 bases, with 7 bases left between them. CDR3 sequence reads: CASSLTTYEQFF. The CDR3, as DNA: TGTGCCAGCAGTTTAACGACGTATGAGCAGTTCTTC.

This sequence joins TRBV10-3 and TRBJ2-4, with 10 bases that match TRBD2. The germline V gene encodes CDR1 ENHRY and CDR2 SYGVKD. The CDR3 totals 17 residues. V lost 0 bases to trimming and J lost 6 bases; unmatched junction nucleotides: 8. This CDR3 is CAISESPSGRAGNIQYF. The CDR3 nucleotides are TGTGCCATCAGTGAGTCTCCCAGCGGGAGGGCCGGAAACATTCAGTACTTC.

This chain joins TRBV20-1 and TRBJ2-7; no clear D. Germline CDR1 reads DFQATT; CDR2 reads SNEGSKA (reference sequence). V was clipped by 3 bases and J by 0 bases, with 9 bases between them. The CDR3 length is 13 residues. The CDR3 reads CSARDAFSYEQYF. The DNA for the CDR3 is TGCAGTGCTAGGGACGCCTTCTCCTACGAGCAGTACTTC.

Note on this clonotype: Possible read error: a much larger clone is one base away. The V and J genes are TRBV20-1 and TRBJ2-1, with D maybe TRBD2 (6 bases). The germline V gene encodes CDR1 DFQATT and CDR2 SNEGSKA (reference sequence). This CDR3 is 15 amino acids long. CDR3 loop: CSATPGLGDHNERFF. In DNA form, the CDR3 reads TGCAGTGCTACCCCGGGACTGGGAGACCACAATGAGCGGTTCTTC.

This clonotype came up a few times. The chain joins TRBV20-1 to TRBJ2-5; D unclear. The germline CDR1 and CDR2 sequences are DFQATT and SNEGSKA (reference sequence). This CDR3 contains 11 residues. V shed 2 bases and J shed 4 bases, with 5 bases lying between them. CDR3 sequence: CSARWGETQYF. Written as DNA, the CDR3 is TGCAGTGCTAGATGGGGAGAGACCCAGTACTTC.

In this sample, this clonotype turned up once. A much larger clone differs from this one at a single base, so this may be a read error. The V gene is TRBV12-3 or TRBV12-4, the J gene TRBJ2-3; 7 bases are shared with TRBD2. There are 13 residues in the CDR3. The CDR3 coding sequence is TGTGTCAGCAGTCTGCGGGAGTCAGATACGCAGTATTTT. It yields the protein CVSSLRESDTQYF.

The genes are TRBV7-9 and TRBJ2-7; perhaps D is TRBD1 or TRBD2 (5 bases each). The CDR3 covers 14 residues. Germline CDR1 is SEHNR and CDR2 is FQNEAQ (reference sequence). The ends were cut back, 3 bases at V and 4 bases at J, with 13 bases in the middle. DNA for the CDR3: TGTGCCAGCAGCTTCTCAGGGACCTTGTACGAGCAGTACTTC. The encoded protein is CASSFSGTLYEQYF.

J is TRBJ1-2 and V is TRBV10-3, with D perhaps TRBD1 (5 bases). Germline V gene data show CDR1 as ENHRY and CDR2 as SYGVKD. V was clipped by 11 bases and J by 0 bases, with 25 bases between them. The CDR3 sequence is 17 residues long. CDR3 sequence reads: CAASEGARHQPNYGYTF. In DNA form, the CDR3 reads TGTGCCGCCTCCGAAGGGGCCCGACACCAACCTAACTATGGCTACACCTTC.

The chain has TRBV28 and TRBJ1-5; the D is unclear. Trimming took off 6 bases at V and 2 bases at J, with 11 bases between the two ends. This CDR3 region has 14 residues. CDR1 and CDR2 from the germline V gene are MDHEN and SYDVKM. The CDR3 DNA is TGTGCCAGCAGCGGGAGACCCGGCAATCAGCCCCAGCATTTT. It specifies CASSGRPGNQPQHF.

This clonotype was seen a single time. V gene TRBV10-3 combines with J gene TRBJ2-7; D is uncertain. Germline loops: CDR1 ENHRY, CDR2 SYGVKD. V lost 2 bases and J lost 12, with 23 bases in between. The CDR3 sequence is 15 residues long. The CDR3, as DNA: TGTGCCATCAGTGAGGGGCAGGCTGACCTAGACGCCCTGTACTTC. Translating it yields CAISEGQADLDALYF.

As concerns this clonotype: With a much larger clone just one base away, this may be a read error. The chain joins TRBV10-3 to TRBJ2-3; D unclear. V was clipped by 1 base and J by 2 bases, with 1 base between them. The germline gives CDR1 ENHRY, CDR2 SYGVKD. The CDR3 is 12 residues long. As DNA, the CDR3 is TGTGCCATCAGTGAGTTCACAGATACGCAGTATTTT. Translated: CAISEFTDTQYF.

The rearrangement links TRBV24-1 to TRBJ2-1; 10 bases map to TRBD2. There are 14 residues in the CDR3. Germline V CDR1 and CDR2: KGHDR, SFDVKD. V trimming: 9 bases; J trimming: 9 bases; junction bases outside the gene matches: 10. As DNA, the CDR3 is TGTGCCACCGGGTTCGGGACTAGCGCTAGTGAGCAGTTCTTC. Translation: CATGFGTSASEQFF.